This TCR beta chain emerged from a study of T cells after yellow fever vaccination. The overall study: Preparation of fractions with low cell numbers was performed using SMART-Seq v4 Ultra Low Input.

General study points: Abundant bulk-derived clonotypes could contaminate FACS-sorted repertoires. Though weaker, the secondary response peaked faster, on day 5 versus 15.

This clonotype occurred a few times. Its specificity is not known. 5'RACE template switching added a universal primer site and UMIs to TCR cDNA. Using its own MiXCR run on the 5' RACE reads, TCRdb lists one record per CDR3 protein. Among 360,000 or so distinct CDR3 sequences listed, 11% were seen once. Trimming shortened V by 5 bases and J by 10 bases, and 20 bases separated the two germline ends. This CDR3 comprises 14 residues. This sequence joins TRBV12-3 or TRBV12-4 and TRBJ1-2, with D perhaps TRBD1 (6 bases). The sample consisted of PBMCs, taken on the day of the first yellow fever vaccination. The receptor was isolated from a man aged 18 to 29 who received the YFV17D yellow fever vaccine. CDR3 nucleotides: TGTGCCAGCAGTAAAACCCCCTCGACGGGGGCCTACACCTTC. This codes for CASSKTPSTGAYTF.